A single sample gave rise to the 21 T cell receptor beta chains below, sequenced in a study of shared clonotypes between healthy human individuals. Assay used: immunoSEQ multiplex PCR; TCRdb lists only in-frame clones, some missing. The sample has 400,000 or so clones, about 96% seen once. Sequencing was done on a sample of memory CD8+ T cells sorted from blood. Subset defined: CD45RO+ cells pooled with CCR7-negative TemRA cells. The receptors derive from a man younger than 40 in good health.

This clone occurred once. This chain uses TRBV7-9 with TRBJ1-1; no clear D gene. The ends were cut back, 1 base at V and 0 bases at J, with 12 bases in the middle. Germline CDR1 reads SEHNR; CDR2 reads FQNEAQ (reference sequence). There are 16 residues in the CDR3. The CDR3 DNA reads TGTGCCAGCAGCTTAGGAACCGGACCTTTGAACACTGAAGCTTTCTTT. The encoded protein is CASSLGTGPLNTEAFF.

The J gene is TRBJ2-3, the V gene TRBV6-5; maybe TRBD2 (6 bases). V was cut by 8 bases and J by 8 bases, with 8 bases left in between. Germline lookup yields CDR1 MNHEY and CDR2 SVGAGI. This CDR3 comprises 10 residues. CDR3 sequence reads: CASGRGTQYF. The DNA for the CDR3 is TGTGCCAGCGGGCGGGGTACGCAGTATTTT.

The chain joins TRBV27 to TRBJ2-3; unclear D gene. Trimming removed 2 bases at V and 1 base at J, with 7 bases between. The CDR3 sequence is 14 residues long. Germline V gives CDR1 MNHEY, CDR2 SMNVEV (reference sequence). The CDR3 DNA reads TGTGCCAGCAGTTTACGCGGCGGCACAGATACGCAGTATTTT. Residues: CASSLRGGTDTQYF.

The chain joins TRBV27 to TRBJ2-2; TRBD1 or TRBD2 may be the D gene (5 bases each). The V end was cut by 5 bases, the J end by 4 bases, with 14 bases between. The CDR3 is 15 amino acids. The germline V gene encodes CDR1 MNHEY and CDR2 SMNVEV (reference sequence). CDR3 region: CASSPSWGSTGELFF. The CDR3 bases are TGTGCCAGCAGTCCCTCGTGGGGGTCCACCGGGGAGCTGTTTTTT.

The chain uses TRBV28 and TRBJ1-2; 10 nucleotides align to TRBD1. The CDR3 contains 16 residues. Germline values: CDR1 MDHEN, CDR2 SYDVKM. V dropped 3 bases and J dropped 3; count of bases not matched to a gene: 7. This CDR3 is CASSFATGGADYGYTF. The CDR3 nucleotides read TGTGCCAGCAGTTTCGCGACAGGGGGCGCGGACTATGGCTACACCTTC.

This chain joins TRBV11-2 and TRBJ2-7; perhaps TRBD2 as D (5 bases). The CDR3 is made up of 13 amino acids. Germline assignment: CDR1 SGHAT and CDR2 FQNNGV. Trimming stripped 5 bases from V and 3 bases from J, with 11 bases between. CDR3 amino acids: CASSPTRVYEQYF. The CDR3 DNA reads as TGTGCCAGCAGCCCAACGCGGGTCTACGAGCAGTACTTC.

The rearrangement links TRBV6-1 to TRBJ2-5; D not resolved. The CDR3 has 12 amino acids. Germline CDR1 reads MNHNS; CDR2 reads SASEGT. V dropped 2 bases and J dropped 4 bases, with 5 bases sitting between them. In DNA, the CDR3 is TGTGCCAGCAGTGAAAACGGAGAGACCCAGTACTTC. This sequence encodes CASSENGETQYF.

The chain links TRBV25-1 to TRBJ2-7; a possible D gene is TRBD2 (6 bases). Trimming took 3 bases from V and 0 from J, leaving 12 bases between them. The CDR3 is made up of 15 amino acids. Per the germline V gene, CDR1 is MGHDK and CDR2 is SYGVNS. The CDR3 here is CASSDSSASSYEQYF. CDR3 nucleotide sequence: TGTGCCAGCAGTGATTCTAGCGCCTCCTCCTACGAGCAGTACTTC.

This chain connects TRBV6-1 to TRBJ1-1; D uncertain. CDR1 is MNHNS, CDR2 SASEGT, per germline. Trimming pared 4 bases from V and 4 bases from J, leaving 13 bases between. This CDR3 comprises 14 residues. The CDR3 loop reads CASSVKWGSTEAFF. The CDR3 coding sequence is TGTGCCAGCAGTGTCAAGTGGGGATCCACTGAAGCTTTCTTT.

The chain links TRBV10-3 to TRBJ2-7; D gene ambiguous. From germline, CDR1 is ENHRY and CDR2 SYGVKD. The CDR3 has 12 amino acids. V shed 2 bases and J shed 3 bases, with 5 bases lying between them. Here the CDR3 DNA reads TGTGCCATCAGTGAGGTCGGCTACGAGCAGTACTTC. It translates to CAISEVGYEQYF.

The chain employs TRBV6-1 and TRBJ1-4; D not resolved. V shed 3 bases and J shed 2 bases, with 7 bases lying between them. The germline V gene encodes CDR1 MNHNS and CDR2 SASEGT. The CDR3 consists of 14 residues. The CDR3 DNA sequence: TGTGCCAGCAGTGATGGGGTCACTAATGAAAAACTGTTTTTT. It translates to CASSDGVTNEKLFF.

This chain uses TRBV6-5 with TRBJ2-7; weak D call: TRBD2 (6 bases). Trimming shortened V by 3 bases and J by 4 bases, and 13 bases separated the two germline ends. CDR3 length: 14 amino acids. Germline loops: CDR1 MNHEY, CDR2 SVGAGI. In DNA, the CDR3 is TGTGCCAGCAGTTATTCGGGACTCCGATACGAGCAGTACTTC. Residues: CASSYSGLRYEQYF.

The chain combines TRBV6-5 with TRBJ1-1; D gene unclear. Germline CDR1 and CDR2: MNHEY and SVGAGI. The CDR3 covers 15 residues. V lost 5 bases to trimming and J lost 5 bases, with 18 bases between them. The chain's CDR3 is CASSRSPGSKTEAFF. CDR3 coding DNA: TGTGCCAGCAGTCGCTCCCCCGGGAGTAAGACTGAAGCTTTCTTT.

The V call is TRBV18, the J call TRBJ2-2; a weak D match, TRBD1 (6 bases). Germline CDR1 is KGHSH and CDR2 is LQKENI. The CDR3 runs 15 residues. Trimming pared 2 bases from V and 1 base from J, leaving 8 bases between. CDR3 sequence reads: CASSPTGKNTGELFF. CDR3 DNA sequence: TGTGCCAGCTCACCAACAGGGAAGAACACCGGGGAGCTGTTTTTT.

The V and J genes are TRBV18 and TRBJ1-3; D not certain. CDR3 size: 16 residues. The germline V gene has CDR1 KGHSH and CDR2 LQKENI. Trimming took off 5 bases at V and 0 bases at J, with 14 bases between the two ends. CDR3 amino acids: CASSNEESRSGNTIYF. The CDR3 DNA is TGTGCCAGCTCAAATGAGGAAAGCCGCTCTGGAAACACCATATATTTT.

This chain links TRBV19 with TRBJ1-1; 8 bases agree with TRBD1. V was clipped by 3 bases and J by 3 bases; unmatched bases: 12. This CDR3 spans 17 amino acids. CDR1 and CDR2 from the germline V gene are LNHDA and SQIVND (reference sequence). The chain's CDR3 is CASSILAGGNFHTEAFF. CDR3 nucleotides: TGTGCCAGTAGTATCCTCGCAGGGGGCAATTTTCACACTGAAGCTTTCTTT.

The DNA for the CDR3 is TGTGCCAGCAGTTTAGGACAGGGGGAAGAGACCCAGTACTTC. This translates into CASSLGQGEETQYF. This chain links TRBV28 with TRBJ2-5; 10 positions match TRBD1. CDR3 length equals 14 residues. Trimming removed 2 bases from V and 3 bases from J; junction bases left unmatched: 0. Germline assignment: CDR1 MDHEN and CDR2 SYDVKM.

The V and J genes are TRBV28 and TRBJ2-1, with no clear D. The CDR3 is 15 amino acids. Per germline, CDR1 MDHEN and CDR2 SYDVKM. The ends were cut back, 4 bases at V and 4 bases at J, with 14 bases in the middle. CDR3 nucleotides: TGTGCCAGCAGTTCCGAACGGGCCTTATACAATGAGCAGTTCTTC. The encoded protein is CASSSERALYNEQFF. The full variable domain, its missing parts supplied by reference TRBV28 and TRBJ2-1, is DVKVTQSSRYLVKRTGEKVFLECVQDMDHENMFWYRQDPGLGLRLIYFSYDVKMKEKGDIPEGYSVSREKKERFSLILESASTNQTSMYLCASSSERALYNEQFFGPGTRLTVL.

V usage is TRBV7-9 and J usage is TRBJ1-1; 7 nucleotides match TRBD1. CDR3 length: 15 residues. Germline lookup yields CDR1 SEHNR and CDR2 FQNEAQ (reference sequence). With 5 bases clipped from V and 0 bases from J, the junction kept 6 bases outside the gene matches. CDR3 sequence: CASSPGTVMNTEAFF. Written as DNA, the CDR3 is TGTGCCAGCAGCCCAGGGACAGTCATGAACACTGAAGCTTTCTTT. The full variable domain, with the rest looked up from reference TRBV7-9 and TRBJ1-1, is DTGVSQNPRHKITKRGQNVTFRCDPISEHNRLYWYRQTLGQGPEFLTYFQNEAQLEKSRLLSDRFSAERPKGSFSTLEIQRTEQGDSAMYLCASSPGTVMNTEAFFGQGTRLTVV.

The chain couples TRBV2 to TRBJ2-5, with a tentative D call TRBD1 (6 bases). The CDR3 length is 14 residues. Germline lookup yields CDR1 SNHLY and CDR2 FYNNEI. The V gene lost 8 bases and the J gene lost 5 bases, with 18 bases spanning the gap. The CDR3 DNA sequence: TGTGCCAGCGGTACAACAGGGTCAAAGGAGACCCAGTACTTC. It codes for CASGTTGSKETQYF.

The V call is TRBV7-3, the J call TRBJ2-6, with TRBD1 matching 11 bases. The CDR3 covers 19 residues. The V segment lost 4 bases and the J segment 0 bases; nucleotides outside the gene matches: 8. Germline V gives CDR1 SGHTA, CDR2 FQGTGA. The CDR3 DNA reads TGTGCCAGCAGCTCCCCCGCCGGGACAGGGGGCTCTGGGGCCAACGTCCTGACTTTC. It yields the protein CASSSPAGTGGSGANVLTF.